This entry is about one T cell receptor beta chain. This clonotype was counted many times. Its binding antigen is unknown. There are no base qualities to consult, and no much larger clone falls within one base. Read against the paper, the sample's time point label means: newly diagnosed GD, antithyroid drugs for less than 3 months. For both TCR sequencing and RNA sequencing, RNA was extracted from PBMCs in TRIzol. The diagnosis of Graves' disease was made according to American Thyroid Association guidelines. Patients were recruited from an endocrinology department in Xi'an, China. Each patient gave 8.5 to 9.5 milliliters of peripheral blood, collected in an EDTA anticoagulant tube. Ficoll Paque Plus density gradient separation was used to isolate PBMCs, and no further T cell sorting was done. An Agilent 2100 Bioanalyzer and agarose gel were used to assess RNA quality, and a NanoDrop 2000 was used to measure RNA concentration.

Libraries came from multiplex PCR. The reads were generated on an Illumina HiSeq 4000. CDR3 regions were amplified by Arm-PCR with iRepertoire HTBI primers to construct TCR beta libraries. Gel purification was performed on PCR products prior to sequencing. The published analysis was carried out like this. Across samples, roughly 60 TRBV and roughly 15 TRBJ segments were identified and used for gene usage analysis of CDR3 amino acid clonotypes. COPE and FqMerger were used to merge filtered high-quality paired reads into contigs. Contigs were aligned with BLAST to IMGT TRBV, TRBD and TRBJ reference genes, and CDR3 was defined per IMGT. Any clonotype with a frequency above 0.1% was counted as a highly expanded clone. Shannon entropy served as the measure of repertoire diversity, while the Gini coefficient captured V-J evenness. Clonotypes shared by more than one individual were considered public. Using fastp at Q25 and MiXCR, TCRdb reprocessed the public reads and kept productive beta chains. Entries are consolidated by CDR3 protein sequence, retaining the most common genes and DNA. V and J calls and clone size were set by TCRdb, not the authors. The sample table records under 800,000 distinct CDR3 sequences; 15% to 20% of these occur just once. Approximately 20% of the sample lies in the top ten.

There are 13 amino acids in the CDR3, from cysteine to phenylalanine inclusive. Only CDR3 DNA remains: 39 bases, in frame from the first base. The germline V gene gives CDR1 as SGHTA and CDR2 as FQGNSA. At the junction V is shortened by 4 bases and J by 10 bases, with 15 bases in between. These data come from a study of regulatory T cells in long-lasting Graves disease (TCRdb year 2021). Background for the entire study: Newly diagnosed Graves' disease patients had taken antithyroid drugs for less than 3 months. Peripheral blood TCR sequencing and RNA sequencing compared persistent Graves' disease patients with newly diagnosed Graves' disease patients. The study was conducted in China and was registered as a clinical trial. A total of approximately 35 samples underwent TCR sequencing: some 13 from persistent and roughly 20 from newly diagnosed Graves' disease patients. Overall study results and their limits: Sequencing and analysis were limited to the TCR beta chain. TRBV28, TRBJ1-2 and TRBJ2-5 were preferentially used in persistent disease, while TRBV20-1 and TRBJ2-1 were favored in newly diagnosed disease. A larger number of public clonotypes was shared among persistent patients (about 2,700) than among newly diagnosed patients (approximately 1,000). The authors acknowledged the small sample size as a limitation that may reduce accuracy. Persistent Graves' disease patients showed lower TCR Shannon entropy and fewer highly expanded clones than newly diagnosed patients, suggesting clonal expansion. Only peripheral blood was studied, because thyroid tissue, the primary lesion, was inaccessible.

The same specimen was also included in a second study, on T cells in Graves' hyperthyroidism and ophthalmopathy. The other study reports the following: A patient counted as having stable Graves' hyperthyroidism if no progression to ophthalmopathy occurred over 18 months of follow-up. Hyperthyroidism patients were newly diagnosed, had a disease duration of under 2 months, and were aged 18 to 65 years. Exclusion was applied to patients with uncontrolled infections, other autoimmune diseases, pregnancy or lactation. Diagnoses were based on clinical symptoms, serum thyroxine and TRAb, thyroid ultrasound and orbital computed tomography. A first-round RT-PCR of the TCR CDR3 used the HTBI primer set with the Qiagen OneStep RT-PCR kit. Most expanded thyroid clonotypes (frequency above 0.001) were also found in blood, which suggests that blood repertoires may mirror thyroid immune responses. Ophthalmopathy was separated from stable hyperthyroidism by a 13 V-J signature model, with approximately 85% sensitivity and approximately 84% specificity obtained in cross-validation and 80%/75% obtained in testing. In validation, progression to ophthalmopathy was predicted by the model with roughly 69% sensitivity and approximately 78% specificity, a median of around 5.9 months before onset. To identify distinguishing TCR V-J signatures, a discovery cohort of about 95 patients was used, comprising approximately 40 with Graves' ophthalmopathy and about 59 with stable Graves' hyperthyroidism. Prospective prediction of ophthalmopathy was tested in an independent validation cohort of 18 hyperthyroidism patients and some 17 patients who later progressed to ophthalmopathy. The 85 to 100 discovery patients were randomly split 7:3 into training and test sets. Thyroid tissue and blood T-cell repertoires from six Graves' hyperthyroidism patients were also compared in the study. After sampling, hyperthyroidism patients received methimazole starting at 30 mg daily, and ophthalmopathy patients received high-dose intravenous methylprednisolone. A second multiplex PCR round built the libraries, followed by size selection and purification. Sequencing of the libraries was done on an Illumina HiSeq2000 using paired-end 100 bp reads. Raw data were processed with SOAPnuke, discarding reads with adapters, uncalled bases, mean Phred below 15, or no exact constant-primer or identifier match. COPE v1.2.5 was used to merge the high-quality paired reads, and each unique nucleotide sequence was defined as a clonotype. MiTCR v1.1 was used to align clonotypes to the IMGT TRBV, TRBD and TRBJ reference segments. Analysis was restricted to V-J combinations with a frequency above 0.0001, which covered about 99% of repertoires. The TCS score was defined as F50 (clonal expansion) divided by E x V (chaos), with BLOSUM62-based TCRdist calculated between CDR3 peptides within each V-J. Welch's t-statistics and random forest reduced roughly 540 V-J features to 10 to 15, which were used in a naive Bayes classifier (R e1071). No statistical method was used to set the sample size in advance, and investigators knew the group allocation. TCR Vbeta CDR3 sequencing of 140 or so peripheral blood samples (about 45 ophthalmopathy, 75 hyperthyroidism and approximately 17 progressor patients) is reported in the paper.

The source was peripheral blood mononuclear cells (PBMCs), collected at new diagnosis, from a patient treated with antithyroid drugs. The chain couples TRBV7-2 to TRBJ2-3; the D gene is perhaps TRBD2, from 5 matching bases. The receptor was derived from a woman between 25 and 40 years old with Graves disease. Donor details come from another sample of the same person, matched by shared clones. The DNA sequence is given as TGTGCCAGCAGCTACCCCAGCGGCTCGCCGCAGTATTTT. Its protein reads: CASSYPSGSPQYF.